This TCR beta chain was profiled in a study of neoadjuvant anti-PD-1 for oral cavity cancer. The V end was cut by 10 bases, the J end by 0 bases, with 10 bases between. This CDR3 spans 13 amino acids. Germline V gene data show CDR1 as LGHNT and CDR2 as FRNRAP. The table came from immunoSEQ multiplex PCR; TCRdb's copy has only in-frame clones and leaves some out. This sample carries tens of thousands of clones, around 80% of them seen once, and the ten largest clones take 3% to 4%. The source material was PBMCs, sampled before nivolumab (anti-PD-1) treatment. The TCR comes from a person aged 35 to 85 with oral cavity squamous cell carcinoma. The chain recombines TRBV12-5 with TRBJ2-1; no definite D call. The CDR3 reads CATEKSSYNEQFF. The CDR3, as DNA: TGTGCTACCGAGAAGAGCTCCTACAATGAGCAGTTCTTC.